The T cell receptor (beta chain) under discussion was sequenced for a study of blood T cells in healthy people across ages (dated by TCRdb to between 2015 and 2016). Regarding the research as a whole: In model experiments, template switching captured roughly one uniquely barcoded TCR beta cDNA molecule for every two T cells. Using deep sequencing normalized with unique cDNA molecular identifiers, the study measured how TCR beta repertoire diversity changes with age. Four age groups were formed from the donors: young (average approximately 16 years), middle-aged (approximately 41), aged (62) and long-lived (about 80). To avoid experimental bias, donors of different ages were randomly spread across the sequencing lanes. Two additional independent replicas of 1 million unique cDNA reads from the same blood draw were analyzed for two donors (one aged 18 to 29 and one aged 80 or older). The paper's findings and limits, for the study overall: Compared with the aged group, the long-lived group had more naive CD4+ T cells, fewer expanded clones and increased TCR diversity, a pattern suggesting age selection. Observed TCR beta diversity per million T cells fell roughly linearly with age, and a significant reduction was already apparent by age roughly 41. Bulk unsorted PBMC profiling prevented conclusive comparison of naive and antigen-experienced compartments. Donor CMV infection status was unknown, potentially confounding age-related changes in expanded clonotypes. Total diversity estimates from one million sequenced T cells were considered lower bounds and underestimates. A strong correlation was found between observed TCR beta diversity and the percentage of naive T cells measured by flow cytometry.

Library preparation employed 5' RACE. TCRdb records Illumina HiSeq 2500 as the sequencer. The second PCR ran for roughly 7 to 11 cycles and used a J-beta primer mix along with a sample-barcoded 5' primer. A template-switch 5' adaptor carrying 12 random nucleotides introduced a unique molecular identifier onto each TCR beta cDNA molecule. Each sample yielded at least 3 million CDR3-containing paired-end reads. First-strand cDNA was synthesized from all RNA with the Mint cDNA synthesis kit, primed by a TRBC-specific oligonucleotide. After uracil-DNA glycosylase treatment, a first 18-cycle PCR used universal primers M1SS and BC2_uni_R on all cDNA. The original methods were these. Each sample was normalized by randomly selecting 1 million high-quality reads, each carrying a distinct molecular identifier. Instead of being binned into consensus sequences, reads that shared molecular identifiers were thrown out. CDR3 identification, clonotype clustering and error correction used MiTCR with a Q25 quality threshold and the strictest error-elimination algorithm. A nonparametric unseen species model with Euler transformation was used to estimate a lower bound on total TCR beta diversity. The raw public reads went through TCRdb reprocessing: fastp at Q25, MiXCR clone calling, in-frame beta chains kept. Each CDR3 protein gets just one entry, which takes the most common genes and DNA from the rows behind it. What appears here as the V and J calls and clone size reflects TCRdb's work, not the paper's. Across this sample there are about 280,000 distinct CDR3 sequences, with 25% to 30% seen only once. The top ten hold roughly 28% of the sample.

Donors were under 40 systemically healthy Caucasian individuals from Russia aged roughly 6 to 100 years. Ten milliliters of peripheral blood were drawn from each donor into EDTA-treated Vacutainer tubes. Ficoll-Paque density-gradient centrifugation was used to isolate PBMCs, with at least 6.5 million per sample. Total RNA was extracted from PBMCs with Trizol reagent, with at least 5.5 micrograms obtained per sample. Naive CD45RAhigh/CD27high T cell percentages were measured by flow cytometry on a PBMC aliquot from every donor. Worth noting for this clonotype: The target of this receptor is not known. Base-call qualities are not available, and no considerably larger clone is one nucleotide away.

Sequenced material: blood. This TCR was sampled from an older woman in good health.

The CDR3 loop reads CASSLGDGLYGYTF. The nucleotide sequence reads TGTGCCAGCAGCTTGGGGGACGGATTGTATGGCTACACCTTC. The V gene is TRBV7-9 and the J gene is TRBJ1-2; the D region possibly corresponds to TRBD1 (5 bases align). The CDR3 measures 14 amino acids from cysteine to phenylalanine. Just the 42-base CDR3 DNA is kept, in frame starting at base 1. V gives up 3 bases and J gives up 5 bases, and the segment between their germline ends measures 13 bases. CDR1 and CDR2 are read off the germline V gene (reference sequence) as SEHNR and FQNEAQ.